The clone carrying this T cell receptor beta chain was seen repeatedly, ten times or more. The CDR3 consists of 14 residues. Germline assignment: CDR1 MDHEN and CDR2 SYDVKM. V lost 8 bases and J lost 6, with 16 bases in between. The authors amplified TCR beta CDR3 regions from RNA transcripts. The first round was an RT-PCR with HTBI primers, and the second round was a multiplex PCR. TCRdb called the multiplex PCR reads again in MiXCR, with one record for every CDR3 protein. The repertoire consists of about 620,000 distinct CDR3 sequences, with 20% to 25% occurring once and the leading ten covering 7.1%. The sample is drawn from a study of Graves' ophthalmopathy and Graves' hyperthyroidism.

This clonotype was obtained from a woman aged 18 to 35 with stable Graves' hyperthyroidism. Some clones in this sample may be carry-over from other donors' samples. The chain has TRBV28 and TRBJ2-2; TRBD2 is a possible D gene (6 bases). The material sequenced was peripheral blood. The CDR3 loop is CASESGGGAGELFF. CDR3 nucleotides: TGTGCCAGCGAGAGTGGCGGAGGGGCCGGGGAGCTGTTTTTT.